This TCR beta chain appears in the sequencing data of a study of blood T cells in healthy people across ages. Using a J-beta primer mix together with a sample-barcoded 5' primer, a second PCR was run for about 6 to 11 cycles. Every single cDNA molecule received a tag from a template-switch adaptor with 12 random nucleotides. Every sample gave at least 2.5 million paired-end reads containing CDR3. TCRdb re-called the 5' RACE reads through MiXCR, storing one row per CDR3 protein. The table records over a million distinct CDR3 sequences, approximately 25% of them present only once. Concerning this clonotype: The antigen is unknown.

Trimming removed 7 bases from V and 5 bases from J, with 17 bases in between. Germline values: CDR1 SEHNR, CDR2 FQNEAQ (reference sequence). This CDR3 spans 14 amino acids. Overall study findings and caveats: Per-million-T-cell TCR beta diversity fell roughly linearly with age. Estimates based on one million T cells were treated as lower bounds.

The same sample was also studied in work on T cells of mothers and their children.

The chain joins TRBV7-9 to TRBJ1-2, with D unresolved. Source material: blood. This receptor was obtained from a girl aged 2-10 years in good health. The CDR3 region is CASIPREGLYGYTF. The CDR3 DNA reads as TGTGCCAGCATCCCGAGGGAGGGCCTATATGGCTACACCTTC.